The 20 T cell receptor beta chains presented below share a single source sample, sequenced in a study of shared clonotypes between healthy human individuals. The data were produced by immunoSEQ multiplex PCR, yet TCRdb's version contains in-frame clones alone and is incomplete. The table includes about 2.1 million clones, 85% to 95% detected once. Naive CD8 isolation took CD45RO-negative cells positively selected for CCR7 and excluded terminally differentiated effector memory CD45RA+ cells. The sequenced material came from naive CD8+ T cells from PBMCs. The receptors come from a man aged 18-30 years in good health. Some clones in this sample may be carry-over from other donors' samples.

V usage is TRBV7-9 and J usage is TRBJ2-7; the D gene is possibly TRBD1 (5 bases). Germline CDR1 and CDR2: SEHNR and FQNEAQ (reference sequence). This CDR3 region has 13 residues. V lost 2 bases and J lost 5, with 10 bases in between. The CDR3 DNA is TGTGCCAGCAGCTTACCCGGCAGGGACGAGCAGTACTTC. It codes for CASSLPGRDEQYF.

This clone was seen just once. V gene TRBV19 combines with J gene TRBJ2-3, with TRBD2 matching 7 bases. Germline V gene sequence: CDR1 LNHDA, CDR2 SQIVND (reference sequence). The V segment lost 2 bases and the J segment 0 bases; nucleotides outside the gene matches: 5. This CDR3 region has 16 residues. The CDR3 loop reads CASSIQAGYSTDTQYF. The CDR3 nucleotides are TGTGCCAGTAGTATACAAGCGGGATATAGCACAGATACGCAGTATTTT.

V usage is TRBV5-1 and J usage is TRBJ2-7; a weak D match, TRBD1 (6 bases). V lost 6 bases and J 0 bases, leaving 16 bases between the germline ends. Germline V gene data show CDR1 as SGHRS and CDR2 as YFSETQ. The CDR3 covers 15 residues. Written as DNA, the CDR3 is TGCGCCAGCAATGAAGGGAACAGGGCCTCCTACGAGCAGTACTTC. Protein sequence: CASNEGNRASYEQYF.

This clone was seen once. Different DNA sequences within this sample yield the same CDR3. The chain links TRBV15 to TRBJ2-5, with unresolved D. V was trimmed by 3 bases and J by 4 bases, leaving 3 bases between them. Germline V gene sequence: CDR1 LNHNV, CDR2 YYDKDF (reference sequence). The CDR3 extends over 11 amino acids. CDR3 in DNA: TGTGCCACCAGCAGCAGAGAGACCCAGTACTTC. It encodes CATSSRETQYF.

The chain recombines TRBV7-9 with TRBJ1-1; TRBD1 aligns across 7 bases. The CDR3 covers 13 residues. V was clipped by 9 bases and J by 0 bases; unmatched bases: 4. CDR1 is SEHNR and CDR2 is FQNEAQ in the germline V gene (reference sequence). The chain's CDR3 is CASRDSLNTEAFF. DNA of the CDR3: TGTGCCAGTCGGGACAGCCTGAACACTGAAGCTTTCTTT.

The chain combines TRBV13 with TRBJ2-7, with TRBD2 matching over 9 bases. Germline V gene lookup returns CDR1 PRHDT and CDR2 FYEKMQ (reference sequence). The CDR3 runs to 14 residues. J lost 4 bases, V lost 4 bases, and 5 bases had no gene match. CDR3: CASSSRLAEYEQYF. The CDR3 DNA reads TGTGCCAGCAGCTCTAGACTAGCGGAGTACGAGCAGTACTTC.

The chain joins TRBV7-6 to TRBJ2-1, with 10 bases matching TRBD2. The ends lost 5 bases at V and 8 bases at J; junction bases unmatched: 9. The V gene's germline CDR1 is SGHVS and CDR2 FNYEAQ. The CDR3 totals 15 residues. The CDR3 DNA is TGTGCCAGCAGCGACACCAGGACTAGCGGATATGAGCAGTTCTTC. Translation gives CASSDTRTSGYEQFF. The full variable domain, with the rest looked up from reference TRBV7-6 and TRBJ2-1, is GAGVSQSPRYKVTKRGQDVALRCDPISGHVSLYWYRQALGQGPEFLTYFNYEAQQDKSGLPNDRFSAERPEGSISTLTIQRTEQRDSAMYRCASSDTRTSGYEQFFGPGTRLTVL.

The chain combines TRBV10-3 with TRBJ1-2; D call uncertain. This CDR3 comprises 13 residues. Trimming removed 6 bases at V and 4 bases at J, with 12 bases between. Germline CDR1 and CDR2: ENHRY and SYGVKD. The CDR3 DNA sequence: TGTGCCATCAGACCCGCCGAGGGCTATGGCTACACCTTC. This translates into CAIRPAEGYGYTF.

The rearrangement uses TRBV5-1 and TRBJ1-1; maybe TRBD1 (5 bases). CDR1 is SGHRS, CDR2 YFSETQ, per germline. The CDR3 spans 14 residues. V lost 2 bases and J 2 bases, leaving 10 bases between the germline ends. The CDR3 DNA is TGCGCCAGCAGCTTTCTGGGGCCTAACACTGAAGCTTTCTTT. Its translation is CASSFLGPNTEAFF.

The rearrangement links TRBV7-6 to TRBJ1-1, with D maybe TRBD1 (5 bases). V dropped 6 bases and J dropped 0 bases, with 14 bases sitting between them. The CDR3 has 15 residues. Germline V gene data show CDR1 as SGHVS and CDR2 as FNYEAQ. The chain's CDR3 is CASRKNGAVNTEAFF. The DNA of the CDR3 is TGTGCCAGCAGAAAAAACGGGGCCGTGAACACTGAAGCTTTCTTT.

This chain uses TRBV4-2 with TRBJ2-7; D gene uncertain. The CDR3 covers 12 residues. The V end was cut by 1 base, the J end by 6 bases, with 7 bases between. Germline CDR1 is LGHNA and CDR2 is YNFKEQ. This CDR3 is CASSQVASEQYF. The DNA for the CDR3 is TGTGCCAGCAGCCAAGTTGCGTCCGAGCAGTACTTC.

The chain carries TRBV28 and TRBJ2-3; 7 nucleotides agree with TRBD1. Per germline, CDR1 MDHEN and CDR2 SYDVKM. The trim removed 3 bases at V and 4 bases at J, leaving 10 bases unmatched. The CDR3 loop spans 16 amino acids. For the CDR3, the DNA is TGTGCCAGCAGTTTGACGCCAGGGGGTTGGGCAGATACGCAGTATTTT. Translating it yields CASSLTPGGWADTQYF.

This clone was observed a handful of times. The chain joins TRBV6-1 to TRBJ1-5, with D tentatively TRBD1 (5 bases). CDR1 is MNHNS, CDR2 SASEGT, per germline. The CDR3 contains 14 residues. The V end was cut by 7 bases, the J end by 2 bases, with 12 bases between. The CDR3: CASKGWDGNQPQHF. The CDR3 bases are TGTGCCAGCAAGGGTTGGGACGGCAATCAGCCCCAGCATTTT.

This chain connects TRBV29-1 to TRBJ2-7; no reliable D call. The CDR3 has 13 residues. Trimming stripped 3 bases from V and 0 bases from J, with 9 bases between. Germline V lookup: CDR1 SQVTM, CDR2 ANQGSEA. CDR3 region: CSVESRNSYEQYF. Here the CDR3 DNA reads TGCAGCGTTGAGAGTAGGAACTCCTACGAGCAGTACTTC.

The chain recombines TRBV2 with TRBJ1-5; D not resolved. The CDR3 loop spans 16 amino acids. Germline-derived CDR1 and CDR2 are SNHLY and FYNNEI. V lost 2 bases to trimming and J lost 1 base, with 12 bases between them. CDR3 nucleotides: TGTGCCAGCAGTGAATTAGAGGGCTACAGCAATCAGCCCCAGCATTTT. It is translated as CASSELEGYSNQPQHF.

V gene TRBV28 combines with J gene TRBJ1-5; the D is unclear. This CDR3 has 13 residues. The germline gives CDR1 MDHEN, CDR2 SYDVKM. V lost 6 bases to trimming and J lost 4 bases, with 10 bases between them. Here the CDR3 reads CASSPRPNQPQHF. The DNA for the CDR3 is TGTGCCAGCAGCCCAAGACCTAATCAGCCCCAGCATTTT.

The V call is TRBV2, the J call TRBJ2-2; D possibly uses TRBD1 or TRBD2 (5 bases each). The CDR3 is 15 residues long. V was pared by 1 base and J by 6 bases, with 12 bases between. From germline, CDR1 is SNHLY and CDR2 FYNNEI. The CDR3 is CASSEERDLPGELFF. The CDR3 coding sequence is TGTGCCAGCAGTGAAGAACGGGACCTTCCCGGGGAGCTGTTTTTT.

DNA of the CDR3: TGTGCCAGCAGCTGGGGGACAGGTGAAAACATTCAGTACTTC. Its protein is CASSWGTGENIQYF. The gene calls are TRBV5-6 and TRBJ2-4; the match to TRBD1 covers 8 bases. The CDR3 runs 14 residues. V shed 3 bases, J shed 5 bases, and the junction held 4 bases outside the gene matches. Germline V CDR1 and CDR2: SGHDT, YYEEEE.

A single count supports this clone. The chain joins TRBV12-5 to TRBJ1-3; tentative D call: TRBD1 (5 bases). This CDR3 comprises 18 residues. Germline values: CDR1 LGHNT, CDR2 FRNRAP. V was shortened by 2 bases and J by 0 bases, with 17 bases between the two germline ends. CDR3 DNA: TGTGCTAGTGGTTTGTCCAACCGGGACTTACGCTCTGGAAACACCATATATTTT. Translated: CASGLSNRDLRSGNTIYF.

This clone was observed once. V and J are TRBV7-9 and TRBJ2-1; 7 bases map to TRBD1. Germline CDR1 SEHNR, CDR2 FQNEAQ (reference sequence). The CDR3 covers 15 residues. The junction had 7 bases not matched to a gene; V was cut back by 5 bases and J by 3 bases. CDR3 bases: TGTGCCAGCAGCGCCAACAGGGGTCGCTACAATGAGCAGTTCTTC. As protein: CASSANRGRYNEQFF.